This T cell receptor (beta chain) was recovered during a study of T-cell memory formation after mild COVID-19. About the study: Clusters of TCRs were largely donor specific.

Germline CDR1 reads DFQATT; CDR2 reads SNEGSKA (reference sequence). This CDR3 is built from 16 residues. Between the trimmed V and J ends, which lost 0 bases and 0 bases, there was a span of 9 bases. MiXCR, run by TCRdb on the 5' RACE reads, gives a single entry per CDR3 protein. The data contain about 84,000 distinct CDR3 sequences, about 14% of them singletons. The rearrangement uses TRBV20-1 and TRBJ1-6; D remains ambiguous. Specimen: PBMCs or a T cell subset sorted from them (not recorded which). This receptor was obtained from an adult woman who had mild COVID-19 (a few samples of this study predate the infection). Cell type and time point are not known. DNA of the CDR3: TGCAGTGCTAGAGATCGAACGAGCTCCTATAATTCACCCCTCCACTTT. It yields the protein CSARDRTSSYNSPLHF.